The 16 T cell receptor beta chains below were found in one sample sequenced in a study of T cell responses to AZD1222 COVID-19 vaccine. Assay: immunoSEQ multiplex PCR; the TCRdb copy retains only in-frame clones and omits some. Found here are 95,000 to 150,000 clones, around 87% of them singletons; the top ten hold roughly 1.3%. The material was peripheral blood, obtained on day 0 of AZD1222 vaccination. The receptors come from an adult in good health.

The chain uses TRBV5-1 and TRBJ1-1, with D tentatively TRBD1 (6 bases). This CDR3 has 13 amino acids. The germline V and J ends were trimmed by 5 bases and 3 bases, with 11 bases remaining between them. From germline, CDR1 is SGHRS and CDR2 YFSETQ. The CDR3 spells CASSGGLDTEAFF. CDR3 nucleotides: TGCGCCAGCAGTGGGGGGCTTGACACTGAAGCTTTCTTT.

V and J are TRBV5-1 and TRBJ1-1, with D hard to call. Germline values: CDR1 SGHRS, CDR2 YFSETQ. CDR3 length: 16 amino acids. Between the trimmed V and J ends, which lost 0 bases and 0 bases, there was a span of 12 bases. CDR3 loop: CASSLAGSAVNTEAFF. As DNA, the CDR3 is TGCGCCAGCAGCTTGGCGGGGTCGGCGGTGAACACTGAAGCTTTCTTT. The variable domain in full, completed from reference TRBV5-1 and TRBJ1-1, reads KAGVTQTPRYLIKTRGQQVTLSCSPISGHRSVSWYQQTPGQGLQFLFEYFSETQRNKGNFPGRFSGRQFSNSRSEMNVSTLELGDSALYLCASSLAGSAVNTEAFFGQGTRLTVV.

CDR3 nucleotides: TGTGCCAGCAGTTACTCCAGGGGTCACGAGCAGTACTTC. The encoded protein is CASSYSRGHEQYF. The V and J genes are TRBV6-2 or TRBV6-3 and TRBJ2-7; a weak D match, TRBD1 (6 bases). Trimming removed 0 bases from V and 5 bases from J, with 8 bases in between. Germline V gene sequence: CDR1 MNHEY, CDR2 SVGEGT. This CDR3 is 13 amino acids long.

The V gene is TRBV5-1, the J gene TRBJ1-1; D is possibly TRBD1 (5 bases). The CDR3 is 18 amino acids. The V gene's germline CDR1 is SGHRS and CDR2 YFSETQ. V lost 2 bases and J 0 bases, leaving 20 bases between the germline ends. CDR3 amino acids: CASSFTPKGGDLNTEAFF. The CDR3 nucleotides read TGCGCCAGCAGCTTTACCCCTAAGGGAGGGGATTTGAACACTGAAGCTTTCTTT.

The table lists this clone with a few counts. The rearrangement joins TRBV2 to TRBJ1-1; perhaps TRBD1 as D (6 bases). This CDR3 spans 16 amino acids. Deletions cut 4 bases from V and 0 bases from J, with 15 bases between. The germline V gene encodes CDR1 SNHLY and CDR2 FYNNEI. This CDR3 reads CASSVDSLVVNTEAFF. The CDR3, as DNA: TGTGCCAGCAGTGTGGACAGTCTGGTGGTGAACACTGAAGCTTTCTTT. Drawing the rest from reference TRBV2 and TRBJ1-1, the complete variable domain is EPEVTQTPSHQVTQMGQEVILRCVPISNHLYFYWYRQILGQKVEFLVSFYNNEISEKSEIFDDQFSVERPDGSNFTLKIRSTKLEDSAMYFCASSVDSLVVNTEAFFGQGTRLTVV.

This chain connects TRBV7-8 to TRBJ2-2; 11 nucleotides line up with TRBD2. V shed 7 bases, J shed 7 bases, and the junction held 8 bases outside the gene matches. Germline V gives CDR1 SGHVS, CDR2 FQNEAQ. The CDR3 consists of 15 residues. This CDR3 reads CASTASGGLYGELFF. In DNA form, the CDR3 reads TGTGCCAGCACGGCTAGCGGGGGGCTATACGGGGAGCTGTTTTTT.

This CDR3 is CASSQSSDTQYF. The DNA for the CDR3 is TGTGCCAGCAGCCAGTCGTCAGATACGCAGTATTTT. This chain connects TRBV3-1 (or the pseudogene TRBV3-2) to TRBJ2-3; D unresolved. The V gene lost 3 bases and the J gene lost 4 bases, with 5 bases spanning the gap. Germline V lookup: CDR1 LGHDT, CDR2 YNNKEL (reference sequence). This CDR3 spans 12 amino acids.

The V gene is TRBV3-1 (or the pseudogene TRBV3-2), the J gene TRBJ1-5; D uncertain. Between the trimmed V and J ends, which lost 4 bases and 3 bases, there was a span of 10 bases. The CDR3 runs to 14 residues. The germline V gene encodes CDR1 LGHDT and CDR2 YNNKEL (reference sequence). CDR3 DNA sequence: TGTGCCAGCAGCCCCAACACAAACAATCAGCCCCAGCATTTT. Its translation: CASSPNTNNQPQHF.

The genes are TRBV5-6 and TRBJ1-2; TRBD1 might be the D (5 bases). The V gene's germline CDR1 is SGHDT and CDR2 YYEEEE. V lost 4 bases and J lost 2, with 12 bases in between. CDR3 size: 14 residues. The chain's CDR3 is CASSRGTTNYGYTF. In DNA form, the CDR3 reads TGTGCCAGCAGCCGGGGGACCACCAACTATGGCTACACCTTC.

This clone has just one count. The V and J genes are TRBV6-1 and TRBJ1-2, with 10 bases lining up with TRBD1. This CDR3 contains 13 residues. Germline lookup yields CDR1 MNHNS and CDR2 SASEGT. Trimming cost V 3 bases and J 6 bases; bases outside gene matches: 1. The CDR3 DNA sequence: TGTGCCAGCAGTGACGGGACAGGGGATGGCTACACCTTC. Its protein is CASSDGTGDGYTF.

This chain uses TRBV18 with TRBJ1-1, with D hard to call. CDR1 and CDR2 from the germline V gene are KGHSH and LQKENI. The V and J ends lost 3 bases and 0 bases respectively, with 8 bases between them. The CDR3 is 14 residues long. The CDR3 reads CASSPGSLNTEAFF. CDR3 nucleotide sequence: TGTGCCAGCTCACCGGGCAGCTTGAACACTGAAGCTTTCTTT.

This clone was picked up one time. The chain employs TRBV10-1 and TRBJ1-5, with D unresolved. V lost 5 bases and J lost 0, with 5 bases in between. The CDR3 runs to 13 residues. The germline gives CDR1 WNHNN, CDR2 SYGVQD (reference sequence). CDR3 residues: CASSRDSNQPQHF. The CDR3 nucleotides are TGCGCCAGCAGTCGGGATAGCAATCAGCCCCAGCATTTT.

The DNA for the CDR3 is TGTGCCAGCAGCTTGGATAACTATGGCTACACCTTC. Protein sequence: CASSLDNYGYTF. This chain connects TRBV5-6 to TRBJ1-2; D is unclear. V gave up 0 bases and J gave up 1 base, with 1 base separating them. CDR3 size: 12 residues. Germline CDR1 reads SGHDT; CDR2 reads YYEEEE.

The CDR3 region has the DNA TGTGCCAGCAAGGGGTATAACTATGGCTACACCTTC. Amino acids: CASKGYNYGYTF. This chain connects TRBV7-2 to TRBJ1-2; perhaps TRBD1 as D (5 bases). Germline V gene data show CDR1 as SGHTA and CDR2 as FQGNSA. CDR3 size: 12 residues. Deletions cut 7 bases from V and 1 base from J, with 7 bases between. Filled out from reference TRBV7-2 and TRBJ1-2, the complete variable domain reads GAGVSQSPSNKVTEKGKDVELRCDPISGHTALYWYRQSLGQGLEFLIYFQGNSAPDKSGLPSDRFSAERTGGSVSTLTIQRTQQEDSAVYLCASKGYNYGYTFGSGTRLTVV.

The chain carries TRBV11-2 and TRBJ2-3, with TRBD2 identical over 12 bases. This CDR3 region has 17 residues. Trimming took 5 bases from V and 5 from J; bases not matched to a gene: 11. The germline V gene encodes CDR1 SGHAT and CDR2 FQNNGV. The CDR3 DNA reads TGTGCCAGCAGCACCCCTTGGACTAGCGGGGAAATAGATACGCAGTATTTT. This encodes CASSTPWTSGEIDTQYF. Drawing the rest from reference TRBV11-2 and TRBJ2-3, the complete variable domain is EAGVAQSPRYKIIEKRQSVAFWCNPISGHATLYWYQQILGQGPKLLIQFQNNGVVDDSQLPKDRFSAERLKGVDSTLKIQPAKLEDSAVYLCASSTPWTSGEIDTQYFGPGTRLTVL.

V usage is TRBV18 and J usage is TRBJ2-2, with D possibly matching TRBD1 (5 bases). The CDR3 has 16 residues. Per germline, CDR1 KGHSH and CDR2 LQKENI. V gave up 5 bases and J gave up 1 base, with 14 bases separating them. This chain's CDR3 is CASSDLTEENTGELFF. The DNA for the CDR3 is TGTGCCAGCTCAGATTTGACAGAAGAGAACACCGGGGAGCTGTTTTTT.